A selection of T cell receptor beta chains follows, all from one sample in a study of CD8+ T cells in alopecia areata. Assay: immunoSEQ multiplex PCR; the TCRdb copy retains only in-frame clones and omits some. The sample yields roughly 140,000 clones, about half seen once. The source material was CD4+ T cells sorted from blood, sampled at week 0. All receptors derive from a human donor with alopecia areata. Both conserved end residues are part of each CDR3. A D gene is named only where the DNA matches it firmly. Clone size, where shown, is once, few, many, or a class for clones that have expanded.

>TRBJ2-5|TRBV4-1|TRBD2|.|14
CASSQGTSLETQYF
TGCGCCAGCAGCCAAGGGACTAGCCTGGAGACCCAGTACTTC
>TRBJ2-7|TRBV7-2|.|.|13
CASSLHRGYEQYF
TGTGCCAGCAGCTTACACCGAGGGTACGAGCAGTACTTC
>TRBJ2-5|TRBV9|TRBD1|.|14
CASSETGGQETQYF
TGTGCCAGCAGCGAAACAGGGGGCCAAGAGACCCAGTACTTC
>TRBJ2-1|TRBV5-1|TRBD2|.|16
CASSRNGLAGEGEQFF
TGCGCCAGCAGCCGTAACGGACTAGCGGGAGAAGGTGAGCAGTTCTTC
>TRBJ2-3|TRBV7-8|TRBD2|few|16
CASSHGTSGFTDTQYF
TGTGCCAGCAGCCATGGGACTAGCGGATTCACAGATACGCAGTATTTT
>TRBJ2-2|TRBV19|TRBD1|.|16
CASSIGTGANTGELFF
TGTGCCAGTAGTATCGGGACAGGGGCGAACACCGGGGAGCTGTTTTTT
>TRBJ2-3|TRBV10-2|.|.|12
CASLDPTDTQYF
TGCGCCAGCCTCGACCCCACAGATACGCAGTATTTT
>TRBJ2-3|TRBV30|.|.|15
CAWGTLLEVAHTQYF
TGTGCCTGGGGGACCCTACTTGAGGTCGCTCATACGCAGTATTTT
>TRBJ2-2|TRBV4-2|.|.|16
CASSRRRTENTGELFF
TGTGCCAGCAGCCGGCGGAGAACGGAGAACACCGGGGAGCTGTTTTTT
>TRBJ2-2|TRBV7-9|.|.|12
CASSLSVGELFF
TGTGCCAGCAGCTTATCGGTCGGGGAGCTGTTTTTT
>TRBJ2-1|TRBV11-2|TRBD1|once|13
CASSRDSYNEQFF
TGTGCCAGCAGCCGGGACAGCTACAATGAGCAGTTCTTC
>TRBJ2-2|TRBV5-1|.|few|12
CASSLGHGELFF
TGCGCCAGCAGCTTGGGCCACGGGGAGCTGTTTTTT
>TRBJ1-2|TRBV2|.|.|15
CASSANRPGTSGYTF
TGTGCCAGCAGCGCGAATCGACCCGGGACTTCTGGCTACACCTTC
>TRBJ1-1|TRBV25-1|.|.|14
CASSLDSGNTEAFF
TGTGCCAGCAGTCTTGACTCCGGGAACACTGAAGCTTTCTTT
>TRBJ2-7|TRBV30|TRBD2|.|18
CAWSRETSGRARSYEQYF
TGTGCCTGGAGTAGGGAGACTAGCGGGAGGGCCAGGTCCTACGAGCAGTACTTC
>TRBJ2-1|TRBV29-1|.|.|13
CSVDRGTYNEQFF
TGCAGCGTTGACAGGGGAACTTACAATGAGCAGTTCTTC
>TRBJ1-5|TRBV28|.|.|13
CASSLPRNQPQHF
TGTGCCAGCAGTTTACCCCGCAATCAGCCCCAGCATTTT
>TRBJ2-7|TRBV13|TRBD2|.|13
CASSLGLGSSQYF
TGTGCCAGCAGCTTGGGACTAGGATCTTCGCAGTACTTC
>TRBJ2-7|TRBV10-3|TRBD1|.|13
CAINRGPSYEQYF
TGTGCCATCAACAGGGGGCCCTCCTACGAGCAGTACTTC
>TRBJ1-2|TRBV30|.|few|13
CARTEGFFHGYTF
TGTGCTCGGACGGAGGGATTTTTTCATGGCTACACCTTC
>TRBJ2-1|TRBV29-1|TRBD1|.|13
CSGQQGAYNEQFF
TGCAGCGGGCAACAGGGGGCCTACAATGAGCAGTTCTTC
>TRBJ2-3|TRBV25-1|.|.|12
CASSASTDTQYF
TGTGCCAGCAGTGCTTCTACGGATACGCAGTATTTT